These 19 T cell receptor beta chains were all obtained from the same sample, sequenced in a study of control samples from healthy donors and cancer patients. Profiled with immunoSEQ multiplex PCR; TCRdb holds only in-frame clones, not every one. The table has roughly 120,000 clones, more than 70% seen once. Source material: blood. These receptors came from a man aged 50-60 years in good health.

The chain has TRBV4-1 and TRBJ1-5, with 7 bases fitting TRBD1. Germline trimming cut 3 bases from V and 8 bases from J; bases unmatched to any gene: 4. The CDR3 is made up of 13 amino acids. CDR1 is MGHRA, CDR2 YSYEKL, per germline. The CDR3 spells CASSQDRWEPQHF. The CDR3 DNA reads as TGCGCCAGCAGCCAGGACAGGTGGGAGCCCCAGCATTTT.

The chain employs TRBV19 and TRBJ1-2; 7 nucleotides agree with TRBD1. Germline lookup yields CDR1 LNHDA and CDR2 SQIVND (reference sequence). The CDR3 extends over 15 amino acids. V lost 5 bases, J lost 4 bases, and 10 bases stayed unmatched. CDR3: CASSADRVKSYGYTF. DNA of the CDR3: TGTGCCAGTAGTGCCGACAGGGTAAAATCCTATGGCTACACCTTC.

V gene TRBV19 combines with J gene TRBJ1-5; unclear D gene. Trimming stripped 1 base from V and 3 bases from J, with 16 bases between. The germline V gene encodes CDR1 LNHDA and CDR2 SQIVND (reference sequence). The CDR3 loop spans 17 amino acids. The CDR3 here is CASSIVGVRRLNQPQHF. CDR3 DNA: TGTGCCAGTAGTATAGTAGGAGTGAGACGGCTCAATCAGCCCCAGCATTTT.

The V call is TRBV28, the J call TRBJ1-2; D is unresolved. Deletions cut 2 bases from V and 6 bases from J, with 13 bases between. The CDR3 extends over 14 amino acids. The germline gives CDR1 MDHEN, CDR2 SYDVKM. The CDR3, as DNA: TGTGCCAGCAGTTTAGGTCGTATCGGGGATGGCTACACCTTC. It is translated as CASSLGRIGDGYTF.

The chain links TRBV6-5 to TRBJ2-5, with 8 nucleotides matching TRBD1. Germline V lookup: CDR1 MNHEY, CDR2 SVGAGI. This CDR3 spans 13 amino acids. The J segment lost 5 bases and the V segment lost 6 bases, leaving 5 bases of the junction unmatched. CDR3: CASRQGAGETQYF. For the CDR3, the DNA is TGTGCCAGCAGGCAGGGGGCAGGGGAGACCCAGTACTTC.

This chain connects TRBV30 to TRBJ1-1; D is ambiguous. Germline V gene sequence: CDR1 GTSNPN, CDR2 SVGIG (reference sequence). The CDR3 contains 13 residues. V was clipped by 2 bases and J by 0 bases, with 7 bases between them. The CDR3 sequence is CAWSRALNTEAFF. Written as DNA, the CDR3 is TGTGCCTGGAGTCGGGCACTGAACACTGAAGCTTTCTTT.

A note on this clone: This sample includes further DNA sequences coding for the same CDR3. The chain combines TRBV5-6 with TRBJ2-7; maybe TRBD1 (6 bases). CDR3 size: 14 residues. Germline CDR1 and CDR2: SGHDT and YYEEEE. Trimming took off 0 bases at V and 0 bases at J, with 7 bases between the two ends. CDR3 in amino acids: CASSLGGGSYEQYF. The CDR3 bases are TGTGCCAGCAGCTTGGGAGGGGGCTCCTACGAGCAGTACTTC.

This clone was counted once. The chain recombines TRBV27 with TRBJ1-6; a weak D match, TRBD1 (6 bases). Germline values: CDR1 MNHEY, CDR2 SMNVEV (reference sequence). V shed 10 bases and J shed 9 bases, with 13 bases lying between them. The CDR3 has 12 residues. CDR3 sequence: CATRTAASPLHF. The CDR3 DNA sequence: TGTGCCACCCGGACAGCCGCTTCACCCCTCCACTTT.

The chain combines TRBV4-3 with TRBJ2-4, with 8 nucleotides matching TRBD2. CDR1 LGHNA and CDR2 YSLEER come from the germline V gene. V was pared by 0 bases and J by 0 bases, with 10 bases of the junction left unmatched. CDR3 length: 19 residues. CDR3 coding DNA: TGCGCCAGCAGCCAAGATCACCCAGCGGGGGATTTAGCCAAAAACATTCAGTACTTC. It encodes CASSQDHPAGDLAKNIQYF.

The rearrangement links TRBV19 to TRBJ1-2; D is undetermined. Trimming removed 6 bases at V and 4 bases at J, with 15 bases between. The CDR3 extends over 14 amino acids. CDR1 is LNHDA, CDR2 SQIVND, per germline (reference sequence). The CDR3 DNA reads as TGTGCCAGTAGGCGGCCAGAAGGTAGCTATGGCTACACCTTC. It encodes CASRRPEGSYGYTF.

This sequence joins TRBV4-1 and TRBJ2-7; TRBD1 aligns across 8 bases. This CDR3 is built from 13 residues. V lost 5 bases and J lost 3; bases outside the gene matches: 3. CDR1 is MGHRA and CDR2 is YSYEKL in the germline V gene. The chain's CDR3 is CASSRDRFYEQYF. CDR3 DNA: TGCGCCAGCAGCAGGGACAGGTTCTACGAGCAGTACTTC.

V is TRBV18 and J is TRBJ2-7; D is tentatively TRBD1 or TRBD2 (5 bases each). The CDR3 is 14 amino acids. Trimming removed 1 base at V and 1 base at J, with 8 bases between. Germline lookup yields CDR1 KGHSH and CDR2 LQKENI. In DNA form, the CDR3 reads TGTGCCAGCTCACCACTGGGGGATTCCTACGAGCAGTACTTC. It specifies CASSPLGDSYEQYF.

The J gene is TRBJ2-7, the V gene TRBV9; 8 bases are shared with TRBD1. The CDR3 totals 15 residues. Germline CDR1 and CDR2: SGDLS and YYNGEE. The trim removed 0 bases at V and 1 base at J, leaving 3 bases unmatched. CDR3 DNA sequence: TGTGCCAGCAGCGTAGCAGGGGGCGCGTCCTACGAGCAGTACTTC. Its translation is CASSVAGGASYEQYF.

The chain joins TRBV7-2 to TRBJ2-5; 13 bases match TRBD2. The germline CDR1 and CDR2 sequences are SGHTA and FQGNSA. CDR3 length equals 14 residues. V dropped 2 bases and J dropped 12; count of bases not matched to a gene: 6. The CDR3, as DNA: TGTGCCAGCAGCTTATCGTGGACTAGCGGGGGAGAGTACTTC. Its protein product is CASSLSWTSGGEYF.

This sequence joins TRBV10-3 and TRBJ1-5, with D possibly being TRBD1 (5 bases). This CDR3 region has 15 residues. CDR1 is ENHRY and CDR2 is SYGVKD in the germline V gene. Trimming removed 0 bases at V and 3 bases at J, with 9 bases between. The DNA for the CDR3 is TGTGCCATCAGTGAGTCGGGGCAAAACAATCAGCCCCAGCATTTT. Encoded protein: CAISESGQNNQPQHF.

The J gene is TRBJ1-5, the V gene TRBV12-5, with D perhaps matching TRBD1 (6 bases). This CDR3 region has 13 residues. Looked up from germline, CDR1 is LGHNT and CDR2 is FRNRAP. Between the trimmed V and J ends, which lost 6 bases and 2 bases, there was a span of 8 bases. The CDR3 coding sequence is TGTGCTAGTGGCCGGACAGGCAATCAGCCCCAGCATTTT. Protein sequence: CASGRTGNQPQHF.

The rearrangement uses TRBV27 and TRBJ1-2; D unclear. The V gene's germline CDR1 is MNHEY and CDR2 SMNVEV (reference sequence). The V gene lost 2 bases and the J gene lost 4 bases, with 8 bases spanning the gap. The CDR3 contains 13 residues. CDR3 nucleotides: TGTGCCAGCAGTTTAACGAACGGCTATGGCTACACCTTC. As protein: CASSLTNGYGYTF.

The chain links TRBV2 to TRBJ2-7; D gene unclear. Germline CDR1 reads SNHLY; CDR2 reads FYNNEI. The CDR3 has 15 amino acids. V lost 2 bases to trimming and J lost 0 bases, with 11 bases between them. The CDR3 DNA follows: TGTGCCAGCAGTGAAAACAGTGATTACTCCTACGAGCAGTACTTC. Protein sequence: CASSENSDYSYEQYF.

V and J are TRBV7-9 and TRBJ1-4; D remains unclear. Trimming stripped 7 bases from V and 8 bases from J, with 17 bases between. The CDR3 is 14 residues long. CDR1 and CDR2 from the germline V gene are SEHNR and FQNEAQ (reference sequence). CDR3 coding DNA: TGTGCCAGCACGCCGTTATACAGAGGGGAAAAACTGTTTTTT. Translating gives CASTPLYRGEKLFF.